The 31 T cell receptor beta chains reported below all come from one sample, sequenced in a study of response to subunit inactivated influenza vaccine. MiXCR, applied by TCRdb to the RT-PCR reads, yields one record per CDR3 protein. The sample lists some 570,000 distinct CDR3 sequences, 11% occurring once. These data were also filed under a second study, of T cells expressing NK-cell markers. From that second work: Researchers built TCR beta cDNA using 5'RACE template switching with UMIs.

The source material was PBMCs from blood, sampled on the day of vaccination. Receptors originate from a man aged 50-60 years who received an inactivated influenza vaccine.

V is TRBV12-3 or TRBV12-4 and J is TRBJ2-1; 7 bases map to TRBD2. The CDR3 sequence is 16 residues long. V gave up 5 bases and J gave up 8 bases; unmatched junction bases: 15. The CDR3 loop reads CASSRAATSKSHEQFF. Here the CDR3 DNA reads TGTGCCAGCAGTCGTGCCGCGACTAGCAAAAGCCATGAGCAGTTCTTC.

This clonotype was recorded many times. V usage is TRBV9 and J usage is TRBJ1-1; 7 nucleotides agree with TRBD1. Per germline, CDR1 SGDLS and CDR2 YYNGEE. V was pared by 0 bases and J by 5 bases, with 4 bases of the junction left unmatched. The CDR3 is made up of 14 amino acids. In DNA, the CDR3 is TGTGCCAGCAGCGTAGGAGGGGGCGCGACTGAAGCTTTCTTT. Amino acids: CASSVGGGATEAFF.

The V call is TRBV25-1, the J call TRBJ2-5; D is ambiguous. Trimming left V 3 bases short and J 2 bases short, with 13 bases between. The CDR3 has 15 amino acids. CDR1 and CDR2 (germline): MGHDK, SYGVNS. CDR3 in DNA: TGTGCCAGCAGTGATCCCGGACGGATTCAAGAGACCCAGTACTTC. Translation gives CASSDPGRIQETQYF. The full variable domain, with the rest looked up from reference TRBV25-1 and TRBJ2-5, is EADIYQTPRYLVIGTGKKITLECSQTMGHDKMYWYQQDPGMELHLIHYSYGVNSTEKGDLSSESTVSRIRTEHFPLTLESARPSHTSQYLCASSDPGRIQETQYFGPGTRLLVL.

This clonotype appeared a few times. The chain joins TRBV28 to TRBJ2-2; D uncertain. Germline V gene data show CDR1 as MDHEN and CDR2 as SYDVKM. The CDR3 runs 13 residues. V dropped 5 bases and J dropped 8 bases, with 12 bases sitting between them. CDR3 amino acids: CASSRAHSGELFF. The CDR3 bases are TGTGCCAGCAGTCGAGCTCACTCGGGGGAGCTGTTTTTT.

This clonotype was observed a handful of times. The gene calls are TRBV10-2 and TRBJ2-7; no firm D call. The CDR3 loop spans 15 amino acids. Trimming removed 6 bases at V and 0 bases at J, with 15 bases between. Germline-derived CDR1 and CDR2 are WSHSY and SAAADI. CDR3 region: CASSENPLSSYEQYF. The DNA for the CDR3 is TGCGCCAGCAGCGAAAACCCTCTAAGCTCCTACGAGCAGTACTTC.

This clonotype appeared many times. The chain's CDR3 is CASSLHLPGKETQYF. The CDR3 nucleotides read TGTGCCAGCAGCTTGCATCTCCCGGGCAAGGAGACCCAGTACTTC. The V call is TRBV5-6, the J call TRBJ2-5; D is unclear. V lost 1 base, J lost 5 bases, and 15 bases lay in between. The CDR3 has 15 amino acids. Germline CDR1 reads SGHDT; CDR2 reads YYEEEE.

This clonotype has more than one count but fewer than ten. This rearrangement joins TRBV7-2 to TRBJ2-7; tentative D call: TRBD1 (5 bases). Between the trimmed V and J ends, which lost 4 bases and 3 bases, there was a span of 10 bases. Per the germline V gene, CDR1 is SGHTA and CDR2 is FQGNSA. This CDR3 has 13 residues. In nucleotides, the CDR3 is TGTGCCAGCAGCTCACAGGTGGGCTACGAGCAGTACTTC. Its translation is CASSSQVGYEQYF.

The CDR3 sequence: CASSLFRTGYSPLHF. For the CDR3, the DNA is TGCGCCAGCAGCTTGTTCCGGACAGGGTATTCACCCCTCCACTTT. The V gene is TRBV5-1, the J gene TRBJ1-6, with 8 bases aligning to TRBD1. CDR1 and CDR2 (germline): SGHRS, YFSETQ. This CDR3 spans 15 amino acids. V was clipped by 1 base and J by 8 bases; unmatched bases: 5.

The chain joins TRBV10-3 to TRBJ2-7; 13 bases fit TRBD2. The CDR3 has 15 residues. Germline values: CDR1 ENHRY, CDR2 SYGVKD. V lost 5 bases and J lost 4; bases outside the gene matches: 5. The CDR3 reads CAISPTSGGGYEQYF. The DNA for the CDR3 is TGTGCCATCAGTCCTACTAGCGGGGGGGGTTACGAGCAGTACTTC.

The chain is built from TRBV13 and TRBJ2-7, with TRBD2 identical over 13 bases. Germline V gene data show CDR1 as PRHDT and CDR2 as FYEKMQ (reference sequence). CDR3 length equals 16 residues. V was pared by 4 bases and J by 2 bases, with 5 bases of the junction left unmatched. CDR3 sequence: CASSSSGLAGTYEQYF. The CDR3 DNA sequence: TGTGCCAGCAGCTCATCGGGACTAGCGGGGACCTACGAGCAGTACTTC.

This clonotype occurred a few times. The chain combines TRBV5-1 with TRBJ2-7; 7 positions match TRBD1. This CDR3 is 15 amino acids long. Germline lookup yields CDR1 SGHRS and CDR2 YFSETQ. V shed 3 bases and J 3 bases; nucleotides not matched to a gene: 9. CDR3 sequence (DNA): TGCGCCAGCAGCTGGGGCCTGACAGGGTTCTACGAGCAGTACTTC. It encodes CASSWGLTGFYEQYF.

The chain uses TRBV30 and TRBJ1-2; D is perhaps TRBD1 (5 bases). Per the germline V gene, CDR1 is GTSNPN and CDR2 is SVGIG (reference sequence). The CDR3 has 14 residues. V lost 1 base and J 6 bases, leaving 15 bases between the germline ends. The CDR3 DNA reads TGTGCCTGGAGTGATCAGGGTCGGTGGAATGGCTACACCTTC. This gives the protein CAWSDQGRWNGYTF. Together with reference TRBV30 and TRBJ1-2, the CDR3 gives the full variable domain: SQTIHQWPATLVQPVGSPLSLECTVEGTSNPNLYWYRQAAGRGLQLLFYSVGIGQISSEVPQNLSASRPQDRQFILSSKKLLLSDSGFYLCAWSDQGRWNGYTFGSGTRLTVV.

This clonotype was seen a few times. The chain has TRBV5-1 and TRBJ2-2; 7 bases map to TRBD1. The CDR3 extends over 15 amino acids. The trim removed 4 bases at V and 3 bases at J, leaving 6 bases unmatched. CDR1 is SGHRS, CDR2 YFSETQ, per germline. The CDR3 reads CASSRLTGDTGELFF. CDR3 DNA sequence: TGCGCCAGCAGCCGCCTCACAGGGGACACCGGGGAGCTGTTTTTT.

This clonotype was counted between two and nine times. J is TRBJ1-4 and V is TRBV7-6, with 9 nucleotides matching TRBD1. The germline V gene has CDR1 SGHVS and CDR2 FNYEAQ. This CDR3 region has 15 residues. V dropped 4 bases and J dropped 10; count of bases not matched to a gene: 10. The DNA for the CDR3 is TGTGCCAGCAGCTCACCCGGGACAGGGCTCGCAAAACTGTTTTTT. Protein product: CASSSPGTGLAKLFF.

This clonotype was seen a handful of times. The CDR3 coding sequence is TGTGCCAGCACCTCGGGCGGTATCTCCTACGAGCAGTACTTC. It yields the protein CASTSGGISYEQYF. V and J are TRBV28 and TRBJ2-7, with D unclear. The CDR3 extends over 14 amino acids. Germline-derived CDR1 and CDR2 are MDHEN and SYDVKM. V gave up 7 bases and J gave up 0 bases, with 13 bases separating them.

There are a few counts of this clonotype. This sequence joins TRBV19 and TRBJ1-1, with 9 positions matching TRBD1. V was clipped by 7 bases and J by 1 base; unmatched bases: 4. Germline CDR1 and CDR2: LNHDA and SQIVND (reference sequence). The CDR3 sequence is 14 residues long. CDR3 bases: TGTGCCAGTACCCGGACAGGGGAGAACACTGAAGCTTTCTTT. Protein sequence: CASTRTGENTEAFF.

Concerning this clonotype itself: A read error is possible here, since a much larger clone lies one base away. V gene TRBV5-1 combines with J gene TRBJ2-1; unclear D gene. The end of the DNA is better explained by TRBJ2-7, so the J call may be wrong. The CDR3 consists of 14 residues. Germline CDR1 reads SGHRS; CDR2 reads YFSETQ. CDR3 nucleotides: TGCGCCAGCAGCCGACATGGCCTCCACAATGAGCAGTACTTC. This sequence encodes CASSRHGLHNEQYF.

The chain has TRBV28 and TRBJ2-7, with D perhaps matching TRBD1 (6 bases). Germline-derived CDR1 and CDR2 are MDHEN and SYDVKM. The CDR3 is 14 amino acids. Between the trimmed V and J ends, which lost 4 bases and 2 bases, there was a span of 12 bases. This CDR3 is CASSSGTRAYEQYF. In nucleotides, the CDR3 is TGTGCCAGCAGTTCCGGGACAAGAGCCTACGAGCAGTACTTC.

The chain has TRBV5-5 and TRBJ2-7; D remains ambiguous. The CDR3 is 15 residues long. Looked up from germline, CDR1 is SGHKS and CDR2 is YYEKEE (reference sequence). Trimming removed 0 bases from V and 0 bases from J, with 10 bases in between. As DNA, the CDR3 is TGTGCCAGCAGCTTGGATGGAGCCGCCTCCTACGAGCAGTACTTC. This codes for CASSLDGAASYEQYF.

The chain couples TRBV20-1 to TRBJ2-3; a possible D gene is TRBD2 (6 bases). CDR1 and CDR2 from the germline V gene are DFQATT and SNEGSKA (reference sequence). CDR3 length equals 15 residues. V shed 6 bases and J shed 2 bases, with 18 bases lying between them. The CDR3 sequence: CSASGMAGITDTQYF. DNA for the CDR3: TGCAGTGCCTCGGGTATGGCGGGAATCACAGATACGCAGTATTTT.

This clonotype was detected only a few times. The V and J genes are TRBV3-1 and TRBJ1-4, with D possibly TRBD1 on 5 matching bases. This CDR3 is 12 amino acids long. The germline V gene has CDR1 LGHDT and CDR2 YNNKEL (reference sequence). V was pared by 3 bases and J by 8 bases, with 7 bases between. For the CDR3, the DNA is TGTGCCAGCAGCCAGCGACAGGAAAAACTGTTTTTT. It yields the protein CASSQRQEKLFF.

In the case of this clonotype: A junction boundary mismatches the germline segment, possibly from a read error. This chain uses TRBV7-2 with TRBJ1-1; unclear D gene. This CDR3 has 13 amino acids. Germline V gene sequence: CDR1 SGHTA, CDR2 FQGNSA. Here the CDR3 reads CASSLAPETGFYF. In DNA, the CDR3 is TGTGCCAGCAGCTTAGCTCCGGAAACTGGCTTCTATTTT.

This clonotype turned up a few times. The chain couples TRBV20-1 to TRBJ2-2, with 13 bases aligning to TRBD2. Unmatched junction bases numbered 7, after V lost 6 bases and J lost 9 bases. The CDR3 is made up of 14 amino acids. The germline gives CDR1 DFQATT, CDR2 SNEGSKA (reference sequence). For the CDR3, the DNA is TGCAGTGCCCCGGGACTAGCGGGAAGACGGGAGCTGTTTTTT. Translation gives CSAPGLAGRRELFF.

In its sample, this clonotype was seen many times. This sequence joins TRBV28 and TRBJ2-7; 9 nucleotides agree with TRBD1. The CDR3 runs to 14 residues. V dropped 5 bases and J dropped 0; count of bases not matched to a gene: 2. Germline loops: CDR1 MDHEN, CDR2 SYDVKM. This CDR3 is CASSATGGSYEQYF. The CDR3 DNA is TGTGCCAGCAGTGCGACAGGGGGCTCCTACGAGCAGTACTTC.

The chain joins TRBV5-1 to TRBJ2-7; D could derive from TRBD1 or TRBD2 (5 bases each). The length of the CDR3 is 14 residues. Per the germline V gene, CDR1 is SGHRS and CDR2 is YFSETQ. Trimming shortened V by 0 bases and J by 7 bases, and 14 bases separated the two germline ends. The CDR3 here is CASSLDGGLGEQYF. CDR3 bases: TGCGCCAGCAGCTTGGATGGGGGTTTAGGTGAGCAGTACTTC. Complete variable domain (other parts from reference TRBV5-1 and TRBJ2-7): KAGVTQTPRYLIKTRGQQVTLSCSPISGHRSVSWYQQTPGQGLQFLFEYFSETQRNKGNFPGRFSGRQFSNSRSEMNVSTLELGDSALYLCASSLDGGLGEQYFGPGTRLTVT.

The rearrangement links TRBV20-1 to TRBJ2-7; 7 nucleotides match TRBD2. The germline CDR1 and CDR2 sequences are DFQATT and SNEGSKA (reference sequence). There are 13 residues in the CDR3. The trim removed 7 bases at V and 4 bases at J, leaving 10 bases unmatched. CDR3 bases: TGCAGTGGCCGACTAGCTAGTGGGTACGAGCAGTACTTC. Its protein is CSGRLASGYEQYF.

This chain uses TRBV10-3 with TRBJ1-2, with D unclear. V dropped 6 bases and J dropped 8 bases, with 19 bases sitting between them. CDR1 is ENHRY and CDR2 is SYGVKD in the germline V gene. The CDR3 extends over 14 amino acids. For the CDR3, the DNA is TGTGCCATCAGAGGACCGATTATTCCGCACGGCTACACCTTC. It translates to CAIRGPIIPHGYTF.

The CDR3 reads CASIGTGDGQPQHF. CDR3 in DNA: TGTGCCAGCATTGGGACAGGGGACGGTCAGCCCCAGCATTTT. The rearrangement uses TRBV6-1 and TRBJ1-5, with TRBD1 matching over 10 bases. This CDR3 has 14 amino acids. V lost 7 bases and J lost 6; bases outside the gene matches: 6. Germline values: CDR1 MNHNS, CDR2 SASEGT.

A few counts support this clonotype. This chain connects TRBV7-9 to TRBJ2-7; 9 bases fit TRBD1. The length of the CDR3 is 14 residues. Germline trimming cut 4 bases from V and 5 bases from J; bases unmatched to any gene: 6. Looked up from germline, CDR1 is SEHNR and CDR2 is FQNEAQ (reference sequence). CDR3 in DNA: TGTGCCAGCAGCTCGCCGGGACAGGGTAACGAGCAGTACTTC. Amino acids: CASSSPGQGNEQYF. Full variable domain (remainder filled in from reference TRBV7-9 and TRBJ2-7): DTGVSQNPRHKITKRGQNVTFRCDPISEHNRLYWYRQTLGQGPEFLTYFQNEAQLEKSRLLSDRFSAERPKGSFSTLEIQRTEQGDSAMYLCASSSPGQGNEQYFGPGTRLTVT.

This clonotype was seen only a few times. CDR3 bases: TGTGCCAGCAGCCCTCGAGCCGGGACAGGGCCAGAGACCCAGTACTTC. It encodes CASSPRAGTGPETQYF. This chain connects TRBV7-2 to TRBJ2-5; 9 bases map to TRBD1. Germline-derived CDR1 and CDR2 are SGHTA and FQGNSA. V was pared by 5 bases and J by 4 bases, with 11 bases of the junction left unmatched. The CDR3 contains 16 residues.

To note about this clonotype: The junction shows a germline mismatch at one end, possibly a read error. V usage is TRBV7-9 and J usage is TRBJ2-4; a weak D match, TRBD1 (5 bases). This CDR3 comprises 15 residues. Germline lookup yields CDR1 SEHNR and CDR2 FQNEAQ (reference sequence). CDR3 residues: CASSLRAQRGNSQYF. The DNA for the CDR3 is TGTGCCAGCAGCCTCCGGGCCCAAAGGGGAAACAGTCAGTACTTC. Full variable domain (remainder filled in from reference TRBV7-9 and TRBJ2-4): DTGVSQNPRHKITKRGQNVTFRCDPISEHNRLYWYRQTLGQGPEFLTYFQNEAQLEKSRLLSDRFSAERPKGSFSTLEIQRTEQGDSAMYLCASSLRAQRGNSQYFGAGTRLSVL.